This T cell receptor (beta chain) was found in a study of blood T cell repertoires in COVID-19. The V end lost 1 base, the J end lost 4 bases, and 7 bases lay between the germline ends. The CDR3 is 14 amino acids. The germline CDR1 and CDR2 sequences are LGHDT and YNNKEL (reference sequence). Here immunoSEQ multiplex PCR was the method, and the copy in TCRdb shows in-frame clones only, minus some. The sample consists of over 150,000 clones, 75% to 90% of them appearing once. Specimen: peripheral blood. The chain is built from TRBV3-1 (or the pseudogene TRBV3-2) and TRBJ2-2; no clear D. This receptor was identified in a woman aged 55-69 years with acute or convalescent COVID-19. The CDR3 loop is CASSQGAGTGELFF. DNA of the CDR3: TGTGCCAGCAGCCAAGGAGCTGGCACCGGGGAGCTGTTTTTT.